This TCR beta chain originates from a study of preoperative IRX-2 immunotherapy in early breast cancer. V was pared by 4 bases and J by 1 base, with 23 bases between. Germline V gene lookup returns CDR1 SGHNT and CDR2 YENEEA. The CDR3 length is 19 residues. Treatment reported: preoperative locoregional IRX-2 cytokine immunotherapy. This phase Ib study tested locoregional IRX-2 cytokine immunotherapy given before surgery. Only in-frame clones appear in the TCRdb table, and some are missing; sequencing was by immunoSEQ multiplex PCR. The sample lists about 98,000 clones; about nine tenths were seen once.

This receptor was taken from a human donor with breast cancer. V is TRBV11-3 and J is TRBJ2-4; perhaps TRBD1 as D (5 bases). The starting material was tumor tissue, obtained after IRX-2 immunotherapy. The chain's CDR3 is CASSSPVWTYPGAKNIQYF. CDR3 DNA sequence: TGTGCCAGCAGCTCTCCTGTATGGACATATCCTGGGGCCAAAAACATTCAGTACTTC.